This note documents a single T cell receptor beta chain sequence. The data were obtained in a study of OX40 agonist ivuxolimab in advanced cancers. Produced via immunoSEQ multiplex PCR; TCRdb's table is partial and in-frame only. The repertoire holds 50,000 to 75,000 clones, with 85% to 90% as singletons. The sequencing here drew on CD4+ or CD8+ T cells sorted from blood, taken in a trial of the OX40 agonist ivuxolimab. This TCR was sampled from an adult with an advanced solid tumor such as melanoma, head and neck, liver or kidney cancer.

The CDR3 bases are TGTGCCAGCAGCCTTATAGCGGGAGAGCGCTACGAGCAGTACTTC. Its translation is CASSLIAGERYEQYF. This sequence joins TRBV6-5 and TRBJ2-7, with 9 bases that match TRBD2. The CDR3 contains 15 residues. Trimming cost V 6 bases and J 3 bases; bases outside gene matches: 9. Germline V gene sequence: CDR1 MNHEY, CDR2 SVGAGI.